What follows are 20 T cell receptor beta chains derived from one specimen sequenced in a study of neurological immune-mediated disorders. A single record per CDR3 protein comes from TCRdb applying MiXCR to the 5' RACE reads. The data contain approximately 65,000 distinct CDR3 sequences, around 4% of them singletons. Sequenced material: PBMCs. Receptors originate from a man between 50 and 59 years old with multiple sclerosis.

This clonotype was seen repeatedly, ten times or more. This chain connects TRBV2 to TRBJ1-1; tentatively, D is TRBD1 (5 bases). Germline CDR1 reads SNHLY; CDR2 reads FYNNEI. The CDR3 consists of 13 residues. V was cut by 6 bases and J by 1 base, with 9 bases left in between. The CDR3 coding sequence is TGTGCCAGCAGGGGGCGCGGGAACACTGAAGCTTTCTTT. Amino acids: CASRGRGNTEAFF.

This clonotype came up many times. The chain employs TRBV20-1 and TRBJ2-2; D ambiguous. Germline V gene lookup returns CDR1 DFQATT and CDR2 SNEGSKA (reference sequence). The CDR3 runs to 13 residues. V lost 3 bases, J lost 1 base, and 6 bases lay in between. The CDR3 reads CSASPKNTGELFF. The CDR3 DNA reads TGCAGTGCTAGCCCGAAGAACACCGGGGAGCTGTTTTTT.

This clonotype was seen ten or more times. The CDR3: CSVYVGRGSSPLHF. In DNA, the CDR3 is TGCAGTGTTTACGTTGGCAGGGGTAGTTCACCCCTCCACTTT. The chain employs TRBV20-1 and TRBJ1-6; tentatively, D is TRBD1 (6 bases). There are 14 residues in the CDR3. V was trimmed by 7 bases and J by 9 bases, leaving 19 bases between them. From germline, CDR1 is DFQATT and CDR2 SNEGSKA (reference sequence).

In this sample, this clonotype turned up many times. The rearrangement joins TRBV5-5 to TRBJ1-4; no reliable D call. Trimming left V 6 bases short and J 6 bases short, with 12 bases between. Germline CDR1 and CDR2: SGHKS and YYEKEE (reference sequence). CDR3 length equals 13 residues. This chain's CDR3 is CASTSRGYEKLFF. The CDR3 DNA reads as TGTGCCAGCACCTCCCGGGGTTATGAAAAACTGTTTTTT.

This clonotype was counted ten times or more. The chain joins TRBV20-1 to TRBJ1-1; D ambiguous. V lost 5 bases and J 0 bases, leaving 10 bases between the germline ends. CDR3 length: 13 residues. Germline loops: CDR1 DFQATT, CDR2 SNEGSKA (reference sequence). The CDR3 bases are TGCAGTGCTTTACGGAAGGTGAACACTGAAGCTTTCTTT. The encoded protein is CSALRKVNTEAFF.

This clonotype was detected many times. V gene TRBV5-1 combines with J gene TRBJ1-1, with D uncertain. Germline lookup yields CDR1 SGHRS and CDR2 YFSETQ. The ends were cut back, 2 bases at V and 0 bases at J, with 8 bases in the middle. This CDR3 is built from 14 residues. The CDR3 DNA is TGCGCCAGCAGCTTTGGCGTGGTGAACACTGAAGCTTTCTTT. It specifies CASSFGVVNTEAFF.

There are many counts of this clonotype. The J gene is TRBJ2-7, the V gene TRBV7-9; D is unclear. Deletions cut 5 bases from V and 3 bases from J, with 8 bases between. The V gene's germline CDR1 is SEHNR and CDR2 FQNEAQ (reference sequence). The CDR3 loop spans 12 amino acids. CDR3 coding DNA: TGTGCCAGCAGCCGGAAAGACTACGAGCAGTACTTC. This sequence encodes CASSRKDYEQYF.

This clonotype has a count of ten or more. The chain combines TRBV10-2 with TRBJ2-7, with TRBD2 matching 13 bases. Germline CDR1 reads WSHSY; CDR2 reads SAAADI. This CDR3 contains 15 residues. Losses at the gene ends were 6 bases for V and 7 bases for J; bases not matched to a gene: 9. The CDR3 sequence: CASSLTSGGAKEQYV. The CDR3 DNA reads TGCGCCAGCAGCCTTACTAGCGGGGGGGCAAAAGAGCAGTACGTC.

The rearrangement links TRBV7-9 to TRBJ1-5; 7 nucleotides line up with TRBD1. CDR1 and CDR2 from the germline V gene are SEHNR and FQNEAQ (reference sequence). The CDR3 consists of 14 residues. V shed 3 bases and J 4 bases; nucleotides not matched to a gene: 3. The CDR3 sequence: CASSLSGGNQPQHF. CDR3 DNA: TGTGCCAGCAGCTTGTCAGGGGGTAATCAGCCCCAGCATTTT.

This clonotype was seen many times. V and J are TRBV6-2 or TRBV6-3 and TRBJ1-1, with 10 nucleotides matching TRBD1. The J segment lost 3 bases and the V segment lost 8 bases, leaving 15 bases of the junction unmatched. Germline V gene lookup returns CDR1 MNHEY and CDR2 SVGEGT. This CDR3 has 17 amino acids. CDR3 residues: CASGFDRGRVAYTEAFF. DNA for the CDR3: TGTGCCAGCGGATTTGACAGGGGGCGCGTAGCCTACACTGAAGCTTTCTTT.

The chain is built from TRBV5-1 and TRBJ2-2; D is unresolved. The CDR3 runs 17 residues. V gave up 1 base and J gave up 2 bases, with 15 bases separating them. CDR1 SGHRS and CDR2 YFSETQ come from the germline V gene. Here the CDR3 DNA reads TGCGCCAGCAGCTTGAGGCCTCCAGCGCATAACACCGGGGAGCTGTTTTTT. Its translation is CASSLRPPAHNTGELFF.

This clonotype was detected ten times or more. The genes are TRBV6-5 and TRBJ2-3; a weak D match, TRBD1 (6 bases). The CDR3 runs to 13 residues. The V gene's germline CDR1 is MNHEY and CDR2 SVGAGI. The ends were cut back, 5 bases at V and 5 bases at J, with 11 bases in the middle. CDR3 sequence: CASSRTGLDTQYF. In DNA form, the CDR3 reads TGTGCCAGCAGTAGAACAGGGTTAGATACGCAGTATTTT.

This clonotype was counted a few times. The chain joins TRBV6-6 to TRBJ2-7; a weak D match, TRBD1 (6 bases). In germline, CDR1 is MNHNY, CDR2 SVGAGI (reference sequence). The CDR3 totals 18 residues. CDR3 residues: CASTYVVYRESPSYEQCV. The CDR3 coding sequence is TGTGCCAGCACTTACGTCGTGTACAGGGAGAGCCCTTCCTACGAGCAGTGCGTC.

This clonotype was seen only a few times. The chain's CDR3 is CASSLDGTGFYEQYF. CDR3 in DNA: TGTGCCAGCAGCTTAGACGGGACAGGGTTCTACGAGCAGTACTTC. The chain uses TRBV7-2 and TRBJ2-7; TRBD1 agrees at 9 bases. The germline V gene has CDR1 SGHTA and CDR2 FQGNSA. V dropped 1 base and J dropped 3; count of bases not matched to a gene: 4. The CDR3 loop spans 15 amino acids.

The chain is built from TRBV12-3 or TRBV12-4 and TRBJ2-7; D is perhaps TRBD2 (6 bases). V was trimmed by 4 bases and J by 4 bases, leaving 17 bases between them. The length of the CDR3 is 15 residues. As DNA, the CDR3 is TGTGCCAGCAGTTGGGCGGGACGGAGGCCTTACGAGCAGTACTTC. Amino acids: CASSWAGRRPYEQYF.

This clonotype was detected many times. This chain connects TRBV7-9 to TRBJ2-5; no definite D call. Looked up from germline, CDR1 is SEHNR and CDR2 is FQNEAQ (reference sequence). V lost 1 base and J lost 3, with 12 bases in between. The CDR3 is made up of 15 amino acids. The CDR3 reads CASSLVRQRKETQYF. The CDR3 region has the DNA TGTGCCAGCAGCTTAGTGAGACAAAGAAAAGAGACCCAGTACTTC.

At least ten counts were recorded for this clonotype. This chain's CDR3 is CASSRGLRDTQYF. Written as DNA, the CDR3 is TGCGCCAGCAGCCGCGGACTAAGAGATACGCAGTATTTT. The chain couples TRBV4-1 to TRBJ2-3; weak D call: TRBD2 (6 bases). V was clipped by 4 bases and J by 5 bases, with 10 bases between them. Germline loops: CDR1 MGHRA, CDR2 YSYEKL. CDR3 size: 13 residues.

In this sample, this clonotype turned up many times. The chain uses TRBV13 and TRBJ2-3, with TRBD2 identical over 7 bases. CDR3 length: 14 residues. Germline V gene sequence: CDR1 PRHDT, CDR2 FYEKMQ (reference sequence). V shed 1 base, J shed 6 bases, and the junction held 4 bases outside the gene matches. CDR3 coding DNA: TGTGCCAGCAGCTTAGCGGGGGGTATTGATACGCAGTATTTT. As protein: CASSLAGGIDTQYF.

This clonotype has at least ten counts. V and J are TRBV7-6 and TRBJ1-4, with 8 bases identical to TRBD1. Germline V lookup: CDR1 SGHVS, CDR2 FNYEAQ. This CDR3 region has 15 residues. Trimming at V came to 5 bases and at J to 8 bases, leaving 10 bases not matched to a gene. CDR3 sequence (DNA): TGTGCCAGCAGCACCCCCGGGACAGGACTGGAAAAACTGTTTTTT. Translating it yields CASSTPGTGLEKLFF.

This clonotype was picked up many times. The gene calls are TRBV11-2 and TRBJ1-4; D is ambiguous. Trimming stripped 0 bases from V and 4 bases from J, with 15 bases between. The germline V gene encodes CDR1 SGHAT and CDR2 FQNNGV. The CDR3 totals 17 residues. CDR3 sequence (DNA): TGTGCCAGCAGCTTAGAGTCCCCCCGGCAGTTTAATGAAAAACTGTTTTTT. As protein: CASSLESPRQFNEKLFF. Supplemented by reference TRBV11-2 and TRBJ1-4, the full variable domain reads EAGVAQSPRYKIIEKRQSVAFWCNPISGHATLYWYQQILGQGPKLLIQFQNNGVVDDSQLPKDRFSAERLKGVDSTLKIQPAKLEDSAVYLCASSLESPRQFNEKLFFGSGTQLSVL.